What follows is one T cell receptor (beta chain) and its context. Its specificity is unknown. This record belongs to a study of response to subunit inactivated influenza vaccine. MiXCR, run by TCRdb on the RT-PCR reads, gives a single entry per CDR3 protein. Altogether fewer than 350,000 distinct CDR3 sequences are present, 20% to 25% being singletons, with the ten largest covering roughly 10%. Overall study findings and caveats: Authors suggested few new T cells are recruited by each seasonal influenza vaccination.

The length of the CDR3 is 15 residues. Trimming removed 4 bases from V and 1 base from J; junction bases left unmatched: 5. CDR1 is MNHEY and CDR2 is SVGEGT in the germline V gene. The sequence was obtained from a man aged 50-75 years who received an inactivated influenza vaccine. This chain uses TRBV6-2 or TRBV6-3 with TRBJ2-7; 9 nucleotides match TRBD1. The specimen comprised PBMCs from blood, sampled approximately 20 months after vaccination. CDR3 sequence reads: CASSSRTGESYEQYF. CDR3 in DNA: TGTGCCAGCAGTTCAAGGACAGGGGAGTCCTACGAGCAGTACTTC.